The 21 T cell receptor beta chains given below trace back to one sample, sequenced in a study of shared clonotypes between healthy human individuals. CD45RO-negative CD8 cells positively selected for CCR7 made up the naive population, which excluded terminally differentiated effector memory CD45RA+ cells. Libraries were prepared by immunoSEQ multiplex PCR; TCRdb keeps only in-frame clonotypes and omits some of them. The sample has approximately 590,000 clones, roughly 96% seen once. The sample comprised naive CD8+ T cells sorted from blood. The receptor source for this set is a woman in her 30s in good health.

The rearrangement uses TRBV6-5 and TRBJ2-2; D call uncertain. Germline V lookup: CDR1 MNHEY, CDR2 SVGAGI. CDR3 size: 14 residues. Between the trimmed V and J ends, which lost 4 bases and 2 bases, there was a span of 8 bases. CDR3 bases: TGTGCCAGCAGTTTGTTCGAAAACACCGGGGAGCTGTTTTTT. It codes for CASSLFENTGELFF.

V gene TRBV6-6 combines with J gene TRBJ1-1; possible D gene TRBD1, 6 bases. Germline V lookup: CDR1 MNHNY, CDR2 SVGAGI (reference sequence). V lost 2 bases and J 6 bases, leaving 10 bases between the germline ends. The CDR3 length is 13 residues. The CDR3 DNA sequence: TGTGCCAGCAGTTACCTGGGGGCCCCTGAAGCTTTCTTT. This encodes CASSYLGAPEAFF.

Regarding this clone: The sample contains more than one DNA sequence encoding this CDR3. This rearrangement joins TRBV27 to TRBJ1-5, with D uncertain. Deletions cut 4 bases from V and 0 bases from J, with 1 base between. Per germline, CDR1 MNHEY and CDR2 SMNVEV (reference sequence). This CDR3 is 12 amino acids long. The CDR3 sequence: CASSYSNQPQHF. The CDR3 DNA reads TGTGCCAGCAGTTATAGCAATCAGCCCCAGCATTTT.

Comment on this clone: The same CDR3 arises from other DNA sequences in this sample as well. J is TRBJ2-7 and V is TRBV7-2; 11 bases are shared with TRBD1. V shed 6 bases and J 3 bases; nucleotides not matched to a gene: 4. The CDR3 runs to 14 residues. The V gene's germline CDR1 is SGHTA and CDR2 FQGNSA. CDR3 DNA sequence: TGTGCCAGCAGTTGGGGGACAGGGGGCTACGAGCAGTACTTC. Amino acids: CASSWGTGGYEQYF. The variable domain in full, completed from reference TRBV7-2 and TRBJ2-7, reads GAGVSQSPSNKVTEKGKDVELRCDPISGHTALYWYRQSLGQGLEFLIYFQGNSAPDKSGLPSDRFSAERTGGSVSTLTIQRTQQEDSAVYLCASSWGTGGYEQYFGPGTRLTVT.

This sequence joins TRBV5-6 and TRBJ2-1; 10 nucleotides match TRBD1. Germline V lookup: CDR1 SGHDT, CDR2 YYEEEE. This CDR3 is 14 amino acids long. V dropped 4 bases and J dropped 6; count of bases not matched to a gene: 4. The CDR3 bases are TGTGCCAGCAGCCCGGGGACAGGGGCCAATGAGCAGTTCTTC. Amino acid sequence: CASSPGTGANEQFF.

V usage is TRBV2 and J usage is TRBJ1-5; the match to TRBD1 covers 8 bases. This CDR3 spans 14 amino acids. Germline V gives CDR1 SNHLY, CDR2 FYNNEI. V was clipped by 6 bases and J by 4 bases; unmatched bases: 5. The CDR3 protein is CASSRGRGNQPQHF. In nucleotides, the CDR3 is TGTGCCAGCAGCAGGGGGCGCGGGAATCAGCCCCAGCATTTT.

The V and J genes are TRBV6-1 and TRBJ2-2, with D unclear. The CDR3 spans 12 residues. Germline CDR1 MNHNS, CDR2 SASEGT. With 6 bases removed from V and 7 bases from J, the gap between germline ends came to 9 bases. The DNA of the CDR3 is TGTGCCAGCAGCCCCCATGGCGGGGAGCTGTTTTTT. Translation gives CASSPHGGELFF.

The chain joins TRBV5-6 to TRBJ1-1; 9 bases align to TRBD1. Looked up from germline, CDR1 is SGHDT and CDR2 is YYEEEE. Trimming at V came to 3 bases and at J to 11 bases, leaving 5 bases not matched to a gene. The CDR3 sequence is 12 residues long. CDR3 bases: TGTGCCAGCAGCTCGGACAGGGGTGACGCTTTCTTT. It specifies CASSSDRGDAFF.

This clone was seen just once. This chain connects TRBV4-1 to TRBJ2-6, with 8 bases matching TRBD1. This CDR3 contains 18 residues. Germline trimming cut 0 bases from V and 4 bases from J; bases unmatched to any gene: 8. The germline CDR1 and CDR2 sequences are MGHRA and YSYEKL. The CDR3 here is CASSQDMHRGYGANVLTF. The CDR3 coding sequence is TGCGCCAGCAGCCAAGATATGCACAGGGGGTACGGGGCCAACGTCCTGACTTTC.

The chain links TRBV9 to TRBJ1-1; D might be TRBD1 (6 bases). With 4 bases removed from V and 0 bases from J, the gap between germline ends came to 16 bases. Germline CDR1 is SGDLS and CDR2 is YYNGEE. The CDR3 is 16 amino acids. This CDR3 reads CASSPQGRRVNTEAFF. The CDR3 DNA is TGTGCCAGCAGCCCCCAGGGGAGGAGGGTGAACACTGAAGCTTTCTTT.

As regards this clone: The same CDR3 arises from other DNA sequences in this sample as well. This chain uses TRBV27 with TRBJ1-1, with 9 bases that match TRBD1. V shed 4 bases and J 5 bases; nucleotides not matched to a gene: 5. CDR3 length: 14 residues. Germline CDR1 MNHEY, CDR2 SMNVEV (reference sequence). The CDR3 protein is CASSSGTGRTEAFF. In nucleotides, the CDR3 is TGTGCCAGCAGTTCAGGGACAGGGAGGACTGAAGCTTTCTTT.

This sequence joins TRBV5-8 and TRBJ1-1; D possibly corresponds to TRBD1 (5 bases). Looked up from germline, CDR1 is SGHTS and CDR2 is YDEGEE. The CDR3 extends over 16 amino acids. V lost 2 bases, J lost 6 bases, and 20 bases lay in between. The CDR3 loop is CASSFAAGRGSAEAFF. Written as DNA, the CDR3 is TGTGCCAGCAGCTTCGCGGCGGGACGGGGATCGGCTGAAGCTTTCTTT.

The J gene is TRBJ2-7, the V gene TRBV5-6; D is undetermined. The CDR3 is made up of 14 amino acids. In germline, CDR1 is SGHDT, CDR2 YYEEEE. V gave up 0 bases and J gave up 2 bases, with 9 bases separating them. The CDR3 sequence is CASSLVGSTYEQYF. CDR3 nucleotide sequence: TGTGCCAGCAGCTTGGTCGGGTCCACCTACGAGCAGTACTTC.

The chain uses TRBV11-2 and TRBJ2-1; weak D call: TRBD2 (6 bases). From germline, CDR1 is SGHAT and CDR2 FQNNGV. This CDR3 contains 12 residues. V gave up 3 bases and J gave up 15 bases, with 15 bases separating them. CDR3 in amino acids: CASSFSGTAGFF. The CDR3 DNA reads TGTGCCAGCAGCTTTTCGGGGACTGCAGGGTTCTTC.

The chain has TRBV7-9 and TRBJ2-7, with 8 bases identical to TRBD2. Germline CDR1 reads SEHNR; CDR2 reads FQNEAQ (reference sequence). Trimming at V came to 1 base and at J to 5 bases, leaving 4 bases not matched to a gene. This CDR3 has 14 amino acids. The CDR3 DNA reads TGTGCCAGCAGCTTAGGCGGGAGGCAGGACGAGCAGTACTTC. Its protein product is CASSLGGRQDEQYF.

The CDR3 DNA sequence: TGTGCCAGCTCGGGACAGGAAAACACTGAAGCTTTCTTT. It codes for CASSGQENTEAFF. This rearrangement joins TRBV7-8 to TRBJ1-1, with 8 bases fitting TRBD1. This CDR3 contains 13 residues. The V segment lost 8 bases and the J segment 2 bases; nucleotides outside the gene matches: 4. CDR1 and CDR2 from the germline V gene are SGHVS and FQNEAQ.

The chain combines TRBV27 with TRBJ2-1, with D uncertain. The V end lost 6 bases, the J end lost 8 bases, and 20 bases lay between the germline ends. This CDR3 has 15 amino acids. Germline V gene lookup returns CDR1 MNHEY and CDR2 SMNVEV (reference sequence). CDR3 nucleotides: TGTGCCAGCAGCCCACGTGGGTCCCACACCCATGAGCAGTTCTTC. Translating gives CASSPRGSHTHEQFF.

The genes are TRBV5-8 and TRBJ1-5, with a weak D call TRBD1 (5 bases). V was shortened by 4 bases and J by 11 bases, with 19 bases between the two germline ends. The CDR3 sequence is 14 residues long. The germline CDR1 and CDR2 sequences are SGHTS and YDEGEE. The CDR3 DNA reads as TGTGCCAGCAGCCCCTACGACAGTGTGGTAGCCCAGCATTTT. Protein product: CASSPYDSVVAQHF.

This clone appeared a few times. This sequence joins TRBV5-4 and TRBJ2-7; perhaps TRBD2 as D (7 bases). Germline values: CDR1 SGHNT, CDR2 YYREEE (reference sequence). Trimming took 5 bases from V and 6 from J, leaving 12 bases between them. The length of the CDR3 is 12 residues. The CDR3 DNA reads TGTGCCAGCAGGGCGGGGGCTGGCGAGCAGTACTTC. Its translation is CASRAGAGEQYF.

The genes are TRBV4-2 and TRBJ2-7; D gene uncertain. Germline V gives CDR1 LGHNA, CDR2 YNFKEQ. Trimming removed 0 bases from V and 1 base from J, with 19 bases in between. The CDR3 loop spans 18 amino acids. CDR3 in DNA: TGTGCCAGCAGCCAAGATTTAAGTTTGGCAGGCAGGTCCTACGAGCAGTACTTC. Translating it yields CASSQDLSLAGRSYEQYF.

The CDR3: CASTGTGSQETQYF. For the CDR3, the DNA is TGTGCCAGCACCGGGACAGGGTCTCAAGAGACCCAGTACTTC. The chain carries TRBV7-9 and TRBJ2-5, with TRBD1 matching over 9 bases. This CDR3 spans 14 amino acids. Germline V CDR1 and CDR2: SEHNR, FQNEAQ (reference sequence). V lost 7 bases and J lost 2; bases outside the gene matches: 5.